This TCR beta chain was identified during a study of blood T cell repertoires in COVID-19. Study details: Sites in the United States, Italy and Spain provided acute and convalescent COVID-19 samples. PBMCs, B-cell-depleted T cells, or T cells were the source of the cDNA or gDNA that made up the material.

This CDR3 is 14 amino acids long. Losses at the gene ends were 10 bases for V and 6 bases for J; bases not matched to a gene: 9. The germline CDR1 and CDR2 sequences are WSHSY and SAAADI. How the authors handled the data: How many nucleated cells were present was estimated from reference gene primer amplification. Method: immunoSEQ multiplex PCR; TCRdb's copy keeps in-frame clones and lacks some. The V and J calls and clone size are taken from that table; D and trimming were inferred from the DNA. The table includes 220,000 or so clones, approximately 81% detected once. Sequenced: peripheral blood. This chain links TRBV10-2 with TRBJ2-3; TRBD2 matches 11 bases. This receptor was identified in a woman aged 80 or over with acute or convalescent COVID-19. The CDR3 DNA follows: TGCGCCACCAGACTAGCGGGGCCCGGGGATACGCAGTATTTT. Translating it yields CATRLAGPGDTQYF.